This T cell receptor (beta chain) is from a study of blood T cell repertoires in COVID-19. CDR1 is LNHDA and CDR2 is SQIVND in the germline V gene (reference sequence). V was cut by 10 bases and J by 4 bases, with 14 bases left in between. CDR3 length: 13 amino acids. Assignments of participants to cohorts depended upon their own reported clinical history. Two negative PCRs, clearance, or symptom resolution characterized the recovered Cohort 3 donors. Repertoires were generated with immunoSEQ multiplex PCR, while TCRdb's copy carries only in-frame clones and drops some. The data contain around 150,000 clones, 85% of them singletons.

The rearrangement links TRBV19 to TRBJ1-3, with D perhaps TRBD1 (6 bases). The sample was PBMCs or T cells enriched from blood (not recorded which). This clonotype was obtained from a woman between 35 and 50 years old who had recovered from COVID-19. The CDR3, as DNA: TGTGCCACCCTTACAGGGACAGGAAACACCATATATTTT. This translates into CATLTGTGNTIYF.